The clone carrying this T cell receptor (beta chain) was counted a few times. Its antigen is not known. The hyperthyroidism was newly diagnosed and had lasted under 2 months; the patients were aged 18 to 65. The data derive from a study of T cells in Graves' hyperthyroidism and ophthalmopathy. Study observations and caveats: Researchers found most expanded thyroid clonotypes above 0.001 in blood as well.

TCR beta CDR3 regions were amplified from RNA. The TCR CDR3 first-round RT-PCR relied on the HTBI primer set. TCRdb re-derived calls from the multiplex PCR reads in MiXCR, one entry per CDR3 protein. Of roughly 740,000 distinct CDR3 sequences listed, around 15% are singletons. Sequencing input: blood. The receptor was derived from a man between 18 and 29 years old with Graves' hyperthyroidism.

The CDR3 coding sequence is TGTGCCAGCAGTACCCCAGGGACAGAGACCCAGTACTTC. It specifies CASSTPGTETQYF. This chain joins TRBV6-1 and TRBJ2-5, with D possibly called TRBD1 or TRBD2 (5 bases each). This CDR3 has 13 residues. V was trimmed by 5 bases and J by 4 bases, leaving 11 bases between them. Germline V gives CDR1 MNHNS, CDR2 SASEGT.